The entry below describes one T cell receptor beta chain. The antigen is not known. These data are taken from a study of T cell responses to AZD1222 COVID-19 vaccine. Assay: immunoSEQ multiplex PCR; the TCRdb copy retains only in-frame clones and omits some. The data contain about 67,000 clones, about four fifths of them seen just once; the ten biggest clones take up approximately 5.9%. Germline V CDR1 and CDR2: SGHRS, YFSETQ. V was cut by 5 bases and J by 4 bases, with 10 bases left in between. The CDR3 length is 13 residues. Study-wide results and limits: CD4 TCRs linked to vaccination spanned spike, dominating at 160-218 and 743-854. Clonal diversity was possibly underestimated; the donors were predominantly white British and more often female.

The clonotype was recovered from an adult who received the AZD1222 COVID-19 vaccine. The rearrangement links TRBV5-1 to TRBJ1-3; D gene ambiguous. Sequencing was performed on peripheral blood, taken 28 days after the second AZD1222 dose. The CDR3 reads CASRSLVGNTIYF. The CDR3 DNA sequence: TGCGCCAGCAGGTCCCTGGTCGGAAACACCATATATTTT.